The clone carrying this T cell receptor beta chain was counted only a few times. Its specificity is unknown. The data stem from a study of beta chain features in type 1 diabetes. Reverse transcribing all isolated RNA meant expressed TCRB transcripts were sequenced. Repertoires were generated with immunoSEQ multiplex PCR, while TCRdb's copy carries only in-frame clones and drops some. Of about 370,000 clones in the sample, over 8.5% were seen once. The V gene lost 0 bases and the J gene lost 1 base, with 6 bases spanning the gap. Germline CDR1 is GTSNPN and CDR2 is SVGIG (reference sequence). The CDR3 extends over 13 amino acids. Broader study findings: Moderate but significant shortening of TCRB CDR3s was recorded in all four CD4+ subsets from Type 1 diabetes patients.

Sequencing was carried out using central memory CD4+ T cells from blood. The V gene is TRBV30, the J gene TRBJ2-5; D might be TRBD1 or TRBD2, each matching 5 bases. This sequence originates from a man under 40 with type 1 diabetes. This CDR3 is CAWSVGTQETQYF. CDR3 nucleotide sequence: TGTGCCTGGAGTGTAGGGACCCAAGAGACCCAGTACTTC.